These T cell receptor beta chains were read from a single sample in a study of long-term antiretroviral therapy in people with HIV. Method: immunoSEQ multiplex PCR; TCRdb's copy keeps in-frame clones and lacks some. The sample records 22,000 or so clones, about 89% being singletons. Sequences were derived from unsorted PBMCs, sampled about 2.7 years after starting antiretroviral therapy. These receptors all come from a woman aged 45 to 65 with HIV. CDR3s include the opening cysteine and the closing phenylalanine or tryptophan. A D gene is named only where the DNA matches it firmly. A row's size may be missing; if present it is once, few, many or a size class.

J gene,CDR3 length,V gene,clone size,D gene,CDR3 DNA,CDR3 protein
TRBJ2-2,12,TRBV27,few,.,TGTGCCAGCAGCGTAGGCACCGGGGAGCTGTTTTTT,CASSVGTGELFF
TRBJ1-2,14,TRBV2,.,TRBD1,TGTGCCAGCAGTGAAGGGACAGGGGCAATTGGCTACACCTTC,CASSEGTGAIGYTF
TRBJ2-3,16,TRBV5-6,.,.,TGTGCCAGCAGCTTGGGTTTGGCGGGGAGGACAGATACGCAGTATTTT,CASSLGLAGRTDTQYF
TRBJ2-3,14,TRBV7-6,.,.,TGTGCCAGCAGCCCGGGACGGTCCACAGATACGCAGTATTTT,CASSPGRSTDTQYF
TRBJ1-1,13,TRBV5-1,once,.,TGCGCCAGCAGCTGGTCAGGGAACACTGAAGCTTTCTTT,CASSWSGNTEAFF
TRBJ1-2,14,TRBV7-2,.,.,TGTGCCAGCAGCTTAGATAGAACCGGGTATGGCTACACCTTC,CASSLDRTGYGYTF
TRBJ1-2,14,TRBV9,.,TRBD1,TGTGCCAGCAGCGTAGGTGGGACAGGCTCTGGCTACACCTTC,CASSVGGTGSGYTF
TRBJ2-7,13,TRBV29-1,.,.,TGCAGCGTTGAGCTGACAAGTCGCTACGAGCAGTACTTC,CSVELTSRYEQYF
TRBJ2-5,14,TRBV19,.,TRBD2,TGTGCCAGCGCCCCCGGGACTAGGCAAGAGACCCAGTACTTC,CASAPGTRQETQYF
TRBJ2-1,13,TRBV6-1,.,.,TGTGCCAGCCGACTAGTCCCGACCAATGAGCAGTTCTTC,CASRLVPTNEQFF
TRBJ2-1,14,TRBV5-1,.,.,TGCGCCAGCAGCATCGGTAGCTCCTACAATGAGCAGTTCTTC,CASSIGSSYNEQFF
TRBJ1-3,15,TRBV5-1,.,.,TGCGCCAGCAGCTTAACGACGAACTCTGGAAACACCATATATTTT,CASSLTTNSGNTIYF
TRBJ2-7,12,TRBV28,.,TRBD1,TGTGCCAGCAGTCTCGACAGGGGCGAGCAGTACTTC,CASSLDRGEQYF
TRBJ1-4,14,TRBV15,.,.,TGTGCCACCAGCAGAGCAACAACTAATGAAAAACTGTTTTTT,CATSRATTNEKLFF
TRBJ2-3,16,TRBV18,.,TRBD1,TGTGCCAGCTCACCACGGGACAGCTATTTCACAGATACGCAGTATTTT,CASSPRDSYFTDTQYF
TRBJ2-7,14,TRBV5-1,.,TRBD1,TGCGCCAGCAGCTTGGGGGACAGGGGCTACGAGCAGTACTTC,CASSLGDRGYEQYF
TRBJ1-5,13,TRBV7-2,.,.,TGTGCCAGCAGCTTAGGGGTGGTCCAGCCCCAGCATTTT,CASSLGVVQPQHF